Below, one TCR beta chain is given with its context. Germline loops: CDR1 ENHRY, CDR2 SYGVKD. V was clipped by 6 bases and J by 0 bases; unmatched bases: 5. The CDR3 has 15 residues. The data are from a study of technical replicates of blood from a few donors. Only in-frame clones appear in the TCRdb table, and some are missing; sequencing was by immunoSEQ multiplex PCR. The repertoire holds under 35,000 clones, with approximately 94% as singletons. The sequenced sample consisted of PBMCs. This sequence joins TRBV10-3 and TRBJ1-1; TRBD1 matches 9 bases. The receptor was isolated from a human donor in good health. Some clones in this sample may be carry-over from other donors' samples. The DNA for the CDR3 is TGTGCCATCAGCCAGGGACAGGGATTGAACACTGAAGCTTTCTTT. Its protein product is CAISQGQGLNTEAFF.